This note documents a single T cell receptor beta chain sequence. Its antigen is not identified. These data belong to a study of T cell responses to AZD1222 COVID-19 vaccine. TCRdb's table, derived via immunoSEQ multiplex PCR, lists solely in-frame clones and lacks some. Of around 110,000 clones in the sample, almost 95% were seen once. Notes on the study in general: Repertoires in all cases were sampled only once the peak T cell response had passed.

This CDR3 contains 15 residues. V lost 9 bases, J lost 0 bases, and 12 bases lay in between. Germline CDR1 reads LNHDA; CDR2 reads SQIVND (reference sequence). The V gene is TRBV19, the J gene TRBJ2-6; no definite D call. The source is an adult in good health. The material was peripheral blood, obtained on day 0 of AZD1222 vaccination. This chain's CDR3 is CASNIGFSGANVLTF. Here the CDR3 DNA reads TGTGCCAGCAATATAGGGTTCTCTGGGGCCAACGTCCTGACTTTC.